This T cell receptor beta chain was sequenced in a study of vaccination effects on CD4 cells after COVID-19. Antigen-specific CD4+ T cell clonotypes were called by their expansion after viral peptide-pool culture in ViraFEST. After roughly 11 days in culture, the CD4+ T cells were isolated. Every participant took two doses of the BNT162b2 or mRNA-1273 vaccine. TCRdb's copy holds only in-frame clones and misses some; the assay was immunoSEQ multiplex PCR. In the table there are about 59,000 clones, 75% to 85% of which are singletons. Germline V gene data show CDR1 as MGHRA and CDR2 as YSYEKL. Trimming took 3 bases from V and 4 from J; bases not matched to a gene: 8. This CDR3 contains 17 residues. This clone came up a few times. Its antigen is not known.

V usage is TRBV4-1 and J usage is TRBJ2-2; 10 positions match TRBD2. This clonotype was sampled from a human donor who received a COVID-19 vaccine. The starting material was CD4+ T cells from PBMCs cultured with HCoV-OC43 spike peptides, obtained after COVID-19 vaccination. Described subset: HCoV-OC43 spike overlapping peptide pool stimulation. The CDR3 sequence is CASSHWGLARGTGELFF. The CDR3 DNA sequence: TGCGCCAGCAGCCATTGGGGACTAGCGCGCGGCACCGGGGAGCTGTTTTTT.